These 2 T cell receptor beta chains came from one sample sequenced in a study of T cell responses to AZD1222 COVID-19 vaccine. Produced via immunoSEQ multiplex PCR; TCRdb's table is partial and in-frame only. The sample lists some 120,000 clones, approximately 85% seen once, with about 6.2% in the top ten. Sample: peripheral blood, taken on day 0 of AZD1222 vaccination. Receptors originate from an adult in good health.

This clone was detected only once. This chain connects TRBV6-1 to TRBJ2-6, with D possibly being TRBD2 (6 bases). Trimming stripped 2 bases from V and 3 bases from J, with 8 bases between. The CDR3 is 15 residues long. Germline loops: CDR1 MNHNS, CDR2 SASEGT. CDR3 bases: TGTGCCAGCAGTGAAAGGAGGGGTGGGGCCAACGTCCTGACTTTC. Amino acid sequence: CASSERRGGANVLTF.

The chain has TRBV19 and TRBJ1-2; TRBD1 matches at 8 bases. With 9 bases clipped from V and 0 bases from J, the junction kept 9 bases outside the gene matches. Germline V gene lookup returns CDR1 LNHDA and CDR2 SQIVND (reference sequence). There are 15 residues in the CDR3. The CDR3 DNA reads as TGTGCCAGCCTCGTCGGGACAGGCTCTAACTATGGCTACACCTTC. It translates to CASLVGTGSNYGYTF.